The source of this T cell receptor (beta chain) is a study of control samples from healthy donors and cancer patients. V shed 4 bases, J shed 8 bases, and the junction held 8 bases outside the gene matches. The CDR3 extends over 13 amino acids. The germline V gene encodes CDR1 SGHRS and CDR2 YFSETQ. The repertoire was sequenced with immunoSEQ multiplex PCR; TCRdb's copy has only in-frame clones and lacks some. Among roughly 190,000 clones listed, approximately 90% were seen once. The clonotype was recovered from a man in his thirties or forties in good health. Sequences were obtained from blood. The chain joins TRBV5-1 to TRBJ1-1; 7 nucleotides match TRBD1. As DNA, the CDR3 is TGCGCCAGCAGCAGGATAGGGACAGTGGAAGCTTTCTTT. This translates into CASSRIGTVEAFF. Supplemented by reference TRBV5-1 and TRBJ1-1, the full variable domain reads KAGVTQTPRYLIKTRGQQVTLSCSPISGHRSVSWYQQTPGQGLQFLFEYFSETQRNKGNFPGRFSGRQFSNSRSEMNVSTLELGDSALYLCASSRIGTVEAFFGQGTRLTVV.